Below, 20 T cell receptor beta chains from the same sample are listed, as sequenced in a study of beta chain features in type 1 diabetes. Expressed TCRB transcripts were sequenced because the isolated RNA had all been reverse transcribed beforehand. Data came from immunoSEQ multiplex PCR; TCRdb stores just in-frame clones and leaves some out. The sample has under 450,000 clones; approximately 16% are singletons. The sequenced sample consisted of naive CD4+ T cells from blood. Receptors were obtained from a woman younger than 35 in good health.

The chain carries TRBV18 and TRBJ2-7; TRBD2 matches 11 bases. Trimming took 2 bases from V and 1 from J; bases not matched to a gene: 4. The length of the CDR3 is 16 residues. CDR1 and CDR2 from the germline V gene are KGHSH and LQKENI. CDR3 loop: CASSPSVAGGSYEQYF. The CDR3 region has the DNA TGTGCCAGCTCACCAAGTGTAGCGGGAGGGTCCTACGAGCAGTACTTC.

DNA of the CDR3: TGTGCCAGCAGTCACAGAACAGGGACCCAGTACTTC. Translated, it gives CASSHRTGTQYF. This rearrangement joins TRBV27 to TRBJ2-5, with D possibly matching TRBD1 (5 bases). The V end was cut by 5 bases, the J end by 7 bases, with 11 bases between. The CDR3 is 12 residues long. Germline CDR1 MNHEY, CDR2 SMNVEV (reference sequence).

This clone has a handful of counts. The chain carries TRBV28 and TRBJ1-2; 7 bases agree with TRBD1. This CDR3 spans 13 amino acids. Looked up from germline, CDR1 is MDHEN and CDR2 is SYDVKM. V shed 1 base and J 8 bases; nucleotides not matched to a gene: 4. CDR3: CASSLSQGGGYTF. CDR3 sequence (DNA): TGTGCCAGCAGTTTATCGCAGGGGGGCGGCTACACCTTC.

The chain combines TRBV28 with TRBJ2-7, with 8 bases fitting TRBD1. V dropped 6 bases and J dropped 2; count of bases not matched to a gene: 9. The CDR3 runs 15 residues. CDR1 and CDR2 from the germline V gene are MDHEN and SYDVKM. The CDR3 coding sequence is TGTGCCAGCAGAGGACAGGGACGCGGCACCTACGAGCAGTACTTC. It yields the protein CASRGQGRGTYEQYF.

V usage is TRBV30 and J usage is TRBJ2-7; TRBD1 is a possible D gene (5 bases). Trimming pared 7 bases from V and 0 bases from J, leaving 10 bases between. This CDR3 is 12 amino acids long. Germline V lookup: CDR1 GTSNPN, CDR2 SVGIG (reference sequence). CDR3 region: CASTVLSYEQYF. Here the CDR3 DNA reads TGTGCCTCGACAGTGCTCTCCTACGAGCAGTACTTC.

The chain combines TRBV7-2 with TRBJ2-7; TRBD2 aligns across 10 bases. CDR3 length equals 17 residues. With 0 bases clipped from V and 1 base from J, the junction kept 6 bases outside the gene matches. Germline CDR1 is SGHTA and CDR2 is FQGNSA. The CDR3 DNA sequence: TGTGCCAGCAGCTTAGCAACTAGCGGGACCCTTTCCTACGAGCAGTACTTC. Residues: CASSLATSGTLSYEQYF. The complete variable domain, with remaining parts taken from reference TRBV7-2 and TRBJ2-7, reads GAGVSQSPSNKVTEKGKDVELRCDPISGHTALYWYRQSLGQGLEFLIYFQGNSAPDKSGLPSDRFSAERTGGSVSTLTIQRTQQEDSAVYLCASSLATSGTLSYEQYFGPGTRLTVT.

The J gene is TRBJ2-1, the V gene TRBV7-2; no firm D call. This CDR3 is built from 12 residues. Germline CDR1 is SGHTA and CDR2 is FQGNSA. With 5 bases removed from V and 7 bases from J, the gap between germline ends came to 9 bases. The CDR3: CASSALVNEQFF. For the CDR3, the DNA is TGTGCCAGCAGCGCGTTAGTGAATGAGCAGTTCTTC. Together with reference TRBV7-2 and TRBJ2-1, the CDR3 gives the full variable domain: GAGVSQSPSNKVTEKGKDVELRCDPISGHTALYWYRQSLGQGLEFLIYFQGNSAPDKSGLPSDRFSAERTGGSVSTLTIQRTQQEDSAVYLCASSALVNEQFFGPGTRLTVL.

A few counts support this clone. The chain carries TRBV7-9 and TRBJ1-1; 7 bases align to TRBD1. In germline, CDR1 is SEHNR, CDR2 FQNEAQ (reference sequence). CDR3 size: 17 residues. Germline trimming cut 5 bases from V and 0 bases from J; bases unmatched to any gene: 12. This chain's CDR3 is CASSPVTGTTMNTEAFF. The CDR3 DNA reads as TGTGCCAGCAGCCCCGTGACAGGGACAACCATGAACACTGAAGCTTTCTTT.

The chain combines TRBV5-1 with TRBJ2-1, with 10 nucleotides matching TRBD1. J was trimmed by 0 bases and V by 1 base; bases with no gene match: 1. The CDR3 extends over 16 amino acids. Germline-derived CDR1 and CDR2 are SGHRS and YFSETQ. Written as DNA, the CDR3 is TGCGCCAGCAGCTTGTGGACAGGGGGCTCCTACAATGAGCAGTTCTTC. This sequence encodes CASSLWTGGSYNEQFF.

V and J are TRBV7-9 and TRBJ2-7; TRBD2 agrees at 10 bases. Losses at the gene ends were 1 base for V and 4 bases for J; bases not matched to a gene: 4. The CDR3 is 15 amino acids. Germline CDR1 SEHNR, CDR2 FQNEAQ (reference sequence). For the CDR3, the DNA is TGTGCCAGCAGCTTAGGTTCTAGCGGGAGTTACGAGCAGTACTTC. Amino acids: CASSLGSSGSYEQYF.

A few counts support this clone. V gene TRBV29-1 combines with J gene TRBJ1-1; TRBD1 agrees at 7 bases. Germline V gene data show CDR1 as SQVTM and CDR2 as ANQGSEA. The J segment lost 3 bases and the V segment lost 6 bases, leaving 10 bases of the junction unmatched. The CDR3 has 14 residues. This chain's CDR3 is CSVDWDSYYTEAFF. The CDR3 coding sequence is TGCAGCGTAGATTGGGACAGTTACTACACTGAAGCTTTCTTT.

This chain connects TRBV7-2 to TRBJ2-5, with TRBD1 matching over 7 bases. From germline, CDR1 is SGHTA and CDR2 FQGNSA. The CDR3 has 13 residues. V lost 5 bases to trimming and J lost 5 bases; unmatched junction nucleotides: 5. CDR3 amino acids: CASSQQGWETQYF. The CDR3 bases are TGTGCCAGCAGCCAACAGGGGTGGGAGACCCAGTACTTC. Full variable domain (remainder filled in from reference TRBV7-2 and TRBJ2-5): GAGVSQSPSNKVTEKGKDVELRCDPISGHTALYWYRQSLGQGLEFLIYFQGNSAPDKSGLPSDRFSAERTGGSVSTLTIQRTQQEDSAVYLCASSQQGWETQYFGPGTRLLVL.

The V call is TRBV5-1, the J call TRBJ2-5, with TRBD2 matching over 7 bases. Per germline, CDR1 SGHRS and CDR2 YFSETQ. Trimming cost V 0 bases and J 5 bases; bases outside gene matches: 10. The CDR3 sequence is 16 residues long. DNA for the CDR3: TGCGCCAGCAGCTTGGGTACAGCGGGAAATGTTGAGACCCAGTACTTC. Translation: CASSLGTAGNVETQYF.

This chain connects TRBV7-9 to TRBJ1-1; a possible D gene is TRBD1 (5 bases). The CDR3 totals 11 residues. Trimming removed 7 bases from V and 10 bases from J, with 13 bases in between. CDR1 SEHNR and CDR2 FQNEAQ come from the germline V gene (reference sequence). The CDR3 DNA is TGTGCCAGCACGGCAGGGCCCGGAGCTTTCTTT. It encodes CASTAGPGAFF.

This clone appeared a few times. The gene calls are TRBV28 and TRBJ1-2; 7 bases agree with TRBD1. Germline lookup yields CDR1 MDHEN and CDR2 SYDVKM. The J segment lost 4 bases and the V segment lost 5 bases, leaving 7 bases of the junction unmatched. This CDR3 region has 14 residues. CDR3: CASSPRGRVYGYTF. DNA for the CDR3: TGTGCCAGCAGTCCGAGGGGGCGTGTCTATGGCTACACCTTC.

The CDR3 region has the DNA TGTGCCAGCAGTGGGACTGGGATGGACGCTTTCTTT. Translated, it gives CASSGTGMDAFF. V usage is TRBV2 and J usage is TRBJ1-1, with D unclear. Deletions cut 4 bases from V and 11 bases from J, with 14 bases between. This CDR3 comprises 12 residues. CDR1 is SNHLY and CDR2 is FYNNEI in the germline V gene.

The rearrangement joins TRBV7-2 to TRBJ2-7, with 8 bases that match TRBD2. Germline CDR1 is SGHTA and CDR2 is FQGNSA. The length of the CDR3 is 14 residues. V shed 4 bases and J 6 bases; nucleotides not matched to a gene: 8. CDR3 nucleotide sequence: TGTGCCAGCAGCTCAAGAGCCGGGACTAGCGAGCAGTACTTC. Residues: CASSSRAGTSEQYF.

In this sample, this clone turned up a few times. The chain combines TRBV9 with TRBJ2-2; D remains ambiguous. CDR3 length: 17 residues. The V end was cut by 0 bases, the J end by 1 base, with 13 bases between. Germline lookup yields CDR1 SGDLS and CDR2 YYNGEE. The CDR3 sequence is CASSVGEVRRNTGELFF. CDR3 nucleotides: TGTGCCAGCAGCGTAGGCGAGGTACGACGGAACACCGGGGAGCTGTTTTTT.

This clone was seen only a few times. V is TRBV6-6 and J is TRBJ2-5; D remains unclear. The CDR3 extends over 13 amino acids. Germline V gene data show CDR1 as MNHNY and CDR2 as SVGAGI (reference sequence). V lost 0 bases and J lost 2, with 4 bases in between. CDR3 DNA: TGTGCCAGCAGTTACTCGAGACAAGAGACCCAGTACTTC. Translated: CASSYSRQETQYF.

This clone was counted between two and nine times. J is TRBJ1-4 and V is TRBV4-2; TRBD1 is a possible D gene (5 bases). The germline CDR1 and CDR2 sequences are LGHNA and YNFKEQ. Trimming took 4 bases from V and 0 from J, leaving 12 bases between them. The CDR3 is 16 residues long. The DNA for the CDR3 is TGTGCCAGCAGCCGGAGGGACGGTGCAACTAATGAAAAACTGTTTTTT. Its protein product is CASSRRDGATNEKLFF.